The next 6 T cell receptor beta chains were all read from a single sample in a study of T-cell reconstitution after alpha-beta-depleted transplantation in children. Library preparation (for TCRbeta) was performed with unique molecular identifiers. MiXCR, run by TCRdb on the PCR reads, gives a single entry per CDR3 protein. The table has 280,000 or so distinct CDR3 sequences, 11% seen once. The sample in question was peripheral blood, obtained 180 days after TCRalphabeta/CD19-depleted stem cell transplant. The receptors derive from a male patient between 2 and 10 years old who had a stem cell transplant for chronic granulomatous disease, so the T cells may come from the graft donor.

There are many counts of this clonotype. V usage is TRBV5-1 and J usage is TRBJ2-5, with 7 nucleotides matching TRBD2. The CDR3 extends over 14 amino acids. Germline values: CDR1 SGHRS, CDR2 YFSETQ. V lost 6 bases to trimming and J lost 4 bases; unmatched junction nucleotides: 9. The CDR3 region has the DNA TGCGCCAGCATGTCGAGCGGGGTCGGAGAGACCCAGTACTTC. Translation gives CASMSSGVGETQYF.

In this sample, this clonotype turned up many times. The chain couples TRBV20-1 to TRBJ2-7; D might be TRBD2 (6 bases). The CDR3 has 14 amino acids. V lost 3 bases and J lost 3, with 15 bases in between. The germline CDR1 and CDR2 sequences are DFQATT and SNEGSKA (reference sequence). The chain's CDR3 is CSARFGGNYYEQYF. CDR3 sequence (DNA): TGCAGTGCTAGGTTTGGCGGGAACTACTACGAGCAGTACTTC.

This clonotype was seen repeatedly, ten times or more. As DNA, the CDR3 is TGTGCCAGCAGCGTAGGTGGGGGCAACGGCAATCAGCCCCAGCATTTT. Translating it yields CASSVGGGNGNQPQHF. This chain links TRBV9 with TRBJ1-5; TRBD1 is a possible D gene (6 bases). The length of the CDR3 is 16 residues. V shed 0 bases and J shed 2 bases, with 12 bases lying between them. In germline, CDR1 is SGDLS, CDR2 YYNGEE.

This clonotype was recorded at least ten times. The chain links TRBV6-4 to TRBJ2-3; D is unclear. CDR3 length: 15 residues. Trimming left V 2 bases short and J 3 bases short, with 12 bases between. The germline V gene has CDR1 MRHNA and CDR2 SNTAGT. In DNA form, the CDR3 reads TGTGCCAGCAGTGACGGGTCGATGACAACAGATACGCAGTATTTT. It yields the protein CASSDGSMTTDTQYF.

This clonotype was recorded at least ten times. CDR3 DNA sequence: TGCAGCGTTACTGCCGACTTTAAAACAGGGCCGCTATCCTACAATGAGCAGTTCTTC. Translated: CSVTADFKTGPLSYNEQFF. The V call is TRBV29-1, the J call TRBJ2-1; D might be TRBD1 (6 bases). Trimming removed 5 bases from V and 1 base from J, with 27 bases in between. This CDR3 contains 19 residues. CDR1 is SQVTM and CDR2 is ANQGSEA in the germline V gene.

This clonotype was observed once. V and J are TRBV5-1 and TRBJ1-5, with D unresolved. Trimming pared 4 bases from V and 7 bases from J, leaving 12 bases between. CDR3 length: 13 residues. Germline values: CDR1 SGHRS, CDR2 YFSETQ. The CDR3 sequence is CASSHSLGQPQHF. The CDR3, as DNA: TGCGCCAGCAGCCATTCTTTGGGACAGCCCCAGCATTTT. Drawing the rest from reference TRBV5-1 and TRBJ1-5, the complete variable domain is KAGVTQTPRYLIKTRGQQVTLSCSPISGHRSVSWYQQTPGQGLQFLFEYFSETQRNKGNFPGRFSGRQFSNSRSEMNVSTLELGDSALYLCASSHSLGQPQHFGDGTRLSIL.